The clone carrying this T cell receptor (beta chain) was observed at least ten times. Its antigen is as yet unknown. This sample is part of a study of early T cells in non-severe SARS-CoV-2 infection. Study as a whole: Sequencing of unsorted whole blood was done on bulk RNA, leaving chains unpaired.

The study's findings and limits: Database matching using VDJdb favored anti-spike CD8 responses, with private and CD4 specificities left missing.

Via MiXCR, TCRdb re-called the 5' RACE reads, giving one row per CDR3 protein. The sample has 55,000 to 80,000 distinct CDR3 sequences, approximately 12% seen once. Germline CDR1 MNHNY, CDR2 SVGAGI (reference sequence). Between the trimmed V and J ends, which lost 6 bases and 4 bases, there was a span of 17 bases. The length of the CDR3 is 15 residues. Sequenced input: whole blood. V usage is TRBV6-6 and J usage is TRBJ2-3; D possibly matches TRBD1 or TRBD2 (7 bases each). This TCR was recovered from an adult who was a healthcare worker with PCR-confirmed SARS-CoV-2 infection or an uninfected control (not recorded which). The CDR3, as DNA: TGTGCCAGCAGCCCCCAGGGGGGAGGGGCAGATACGCAGTATTTT. Protein sequence: CASSPQGGGADTQYF.